This TCR beta chain was obtained from a study of T-cell reconstitution after alpha-beta-depleted transplantation in children. Study-level points and caveats: Expanded graft clones, several hundred of them, were reportedly the source of alpha-beta T cells about two months after transplant. Surviving thymic progenitors and recipient T cells were the source of high TCRbeta diversity at day 60 in some patients. Once a year had passed after transplant, T-cell counts and diversity came mostly from newly produced T cells.

This clonotype came up many times. Its antigen is not identified. The authors prepared the TCRbeta library with unique molecular identifiers. In TCRdb, the PCR reads were re-called with MiXCR into one record per CDR3 protein. The table records about 190,000 distinct CDR3 sequences, over 8.5% of them present only once. Trimming removed 0 bases from V and 4 bases from J; junction bases left unmatched: 1. Looked up from germline, CDR1 is SGDLS and CDR2 is YYNGEE. The CDR3 covers 14 residues. The specimen comprised PBMCs, sampled before TCRalphabeta/CD19-depleted stem cell transplant. This TCR derives from a boy aged 2-9 years with acute myeloid leukemia, due to receive a stem cell transplant. The V call is TRBV9, the J call TRBJ1-5; 7 positions agree with TRBD1. The CDR3 loop is CASSVGTGNQPQHF. For the CDR3, the DNA is TGTGCCAGCAGCGTAGGGACAGGAAATCAGCCCCAGCATTTT.